These 29 T cell receptor beta chains were sequenced from one sample in a study of response to subunit inactivated influenza vaccine. TCRdb reprocessed the RT-PCR reads via MiXCR and lists one record per CDR3 protein. The sample lists 560,000 or so distinct CDR3 sequences, 6% to 9% occurring once. The source was PBMCs from blood, collected around 25 months after vaccination. All receptors derive from a man aged 50 to 69 who received an inactivated influenza vaccine.

This clonotype was found many times. The chain carries TRBV20-1 and TRBJ1-1; D not certain. The CDR3 spans 13 residues. Germline V CDR1 and CDR2: DFQATT, SNEGSKA (reference sequence). The V gene lost 1 base and the J gene lost 3 bases, with 9 bases spanning the gap. CDR3 protein: CSARVDWDTEAFF. The CDR3 coding sequence is TGCAGTGCTAGAGTAGATTGGGACACTGAAGCTTTCTTT.

The count of this clonotype is one. V is TRBV7-9 and J is TRBJ1-4, with TRBD1 matching over 8 bases. The CDR3 is made up of 14 amino acids. The J segment lost 8 bases and the V segment lost 6 bases, leaving 8 bases of the junction unmatched. Germline V gene lookup returns CDR1 SEHNR and CDR2 FQNEAQ (reference sequence). This CDR3 reads CASRGQGAIEKLFF. In nucleotides, the CDR3 is TGTGCCAGCAGGGGGCAGGGGGCAATCGAAAAACTGTTTTTT.

This clonotype was picked up many times. The chain recombines TRBV28 with TRBJ2-2; 7 bases match TRBD2. The CDR3 covers 15 residues. CDR1 is MDHEN and CDR2 is SYDVKM in the germline V gene. V dropped 5 bases and J dropped 4; count of bases not matched to a gene: 7. This chain's CDR3 is CASSSSGHRTGELFF. CDR3 DNA: TGTGCCAGCAGTAGTAGCGGGCATCGCACCGGGGAGCTGTTTTTT.

The chain joins TRBV12-3 or TRBV12-4 to TRBJ1-4, with D unclear. The CDR3 is 13 amino acids. V lost 4 bases and J 8 bases, leaving 11 bases between the germline ends. In nucleotides, the CDR3 is TGTGCCAGCAGTTATGGACTTGTGGAAAAACTGTTTTTT. Its protein product is CASSYGLVEKLFF.

The chain recombines TRBV3-1 with TRBJ1-5; unclear D gene. Germline values: CDR1 LGHDT, CDR2 YNNKEL (reference sequence). V gave up 3 bases and J gave up 5 bases, with 8 bases separating them. This CDR3 has 13 amino acids. The CDR3 DNA follows: TGTGCCAGCAGCCAGATGAAGGATCAGCCCCAGCATTTT. Translating it yields CASSQMKDQPQHF.

This sequence joins TRBV7-9 and TRBJ2-5; 8 bases map to TRBD2. Germline values: CDR1 SEHNR, CDR2 FQNEAQ (reference sequence). This CDR3 region has 15 residues. Losses at the gene ends were 1 base for V and 1 base for J; bases not matched to a gene: 2. CDR3 bases: TGTGCCAGCAGCTTAGGTGGGACTAGCCAAGAGACCCAGTACTTC. Protein sequence: CASSLGGTSQETQYF.

The chain is built from TRBV5-1 and TRBJ2-7; D is ambiguous. V shed 4 bases and J shed 0 bases, with 11 bases lying between them. Germline V gene data show CDR1 as SGHRS and CDR2 as YFSETQ. CDR3 length equals 14 residues. In DNA form, the CDR3 reads TGCGCCAGCAGCACCAGGCCTAGCTCCTACGAGCAGTACTTC. Protein: CASSTRPSSYEQYF.

V gene TRBV9 combines with J gene TRBJ2-2; TRBD2 might be the D (6 bases). V dropped 2 bases and J dropped 2 bases, with 10 bases sitting between them. CDR3 size: 15 residues. Germline CDR1 reads SGDLS; CDR2 reads YYNGEE. The CDR3 is CASSVSGTNTGELFF. The CDR3 region has the DNA TGTGCCAGCAGCGTTAGCGGAACCAACACCGGGGAGCTGTTTTTT.

In the case of this clonotype: This could be a read error, since a much larger clone is one nucleotide away. The chain has TRBV12-3 or TRBV12-4 and TRBJ1-5; TRBD1 matches 7 bases. The CDR3 consists of 14 residues. The CDR3 DNA reads as TGTCCCAGCACCATAGGGACAGACAATCAGCCCCAGCATTTT. Protein: CPSTIGTDNQPQHF.

This rearrangement joins TRBV10-3 to TRBJ1-1; 7 bases are shared with TRBD1. The CDR3 is 13 amino acids. The V gene's germline CDR1 is ENHRY and CDR2 SYGVKD. The J segment lost 7 bases and the V segment lost 2 bases, leaving 4 bases of the junction unmatched. CDR3 in amino acids: CAISEPTGNEAFF. DNA for the CDR3: TGTGCCATCAGTGAGCCGACAGGGAATGAAGCTTTCTTT.

Many counts were recorded for this clonotype. The chain joins TRBV6-1 to TRBJ1-1; TRBD1 might be the D (6 bases). The CDR3 covers 12 residues. Germline CDR1 reads MNHNS; CDR2 reads SASEGT. Deletions cut 7 bases from V and 4 bases from J, with 10 bases between. As DNA, the CDR3 is TGTGCCAGCAACAGGGAGATCACTGAAGCTTTCTTT. Translated: CASNREITEAFF.

This clonotype was observed a few times. The chain couples TRBV29-1 to TRBJ2-7; D perhaps matches TRBD2 (5 bases). V was pared by 6 bases and J by 2 bases, with 14 bases between. Looked up from germline, CDR1 is SQVTM and CDR2 is ANQGSEA. The CDR3 is 13 residues long. The chain's CDR3 is CSVRGQAAYEQYF. The CDR3 coding sequence is TGCAGCGTCCGGGGTCAGGCCGCCTACGAGCAGTACTTC.

V usage is TRBV20-1 and J usage is TRBJ1-1; TRBD1 is a possible D gene (5 bases). The CDR3 spans 13 residues. Trimming cost V 3 bases and J 2 bases, with 10 bases left between them. Germline V gives CDR1 DFQATT, CDR2 SNEGSKA (reference sequence). DNA of the CDR3: TGCAGTGCTAGGGGGACGGACAACACTGAAGCTTTCTTT. Protein product: CSARGTDNTEAFF.

A few counts support this clonotype. V usage is TRBV7-2 and J usage is TRBJ1-2; D is ambiguous. Germline lookup yields CDR1 SGHTA and CDR2 FQGNSA. V was clipped by 3 bases and J by 2 bases, with 10 bases between them. The CDR3 covers 14 residues. The CDR3 DNA is TGTGCCAGCAGCTTTTTGACAATCAACTATGGCTACACCTTC. It specifies CASSFLTINYGYTF.

This clonotype was seen repeatedly, ten times or more. The V and J genes are TRBV4-3 and TRBJ2-7; TRBD2 is a possible D gene (5 bases). Germline lookup yields CDR1 LGHNA and CDR2 YSLEER. The CDR3 contains 18 residues. V was clipped by 0 bases and J by 0 bases, with 18 bases between them. CDR3 sequence reads: CASSQDLGSLTSSYEQYF. The CDR3 DNA follows: TGCGCCAGCAGCCAAGATCTGGGATCTCTTACTAGCTCCTACGAGCAGTACTTC.

The chain is built from TRBV12-3 or TRBV12-4 and TRBJ2-5, with a tentative D call TRBD2 (5 bases). The CDR3 consists of 15 residues. V shed 5 bases and J shed 5 bases, with 18 bases lying between them. CDR3 in amino acids: CASSGTLGSEETQYF. As DNA, the CDR3 is TGTGCCAGCAGTGGTACACTAGGTTCTGAGGAGACCCAGTACTTC.

This clonotype came up many times. The gene calls are TRBV20-1 and TRBJ2-1, with 12 bases that match TRBD2. V was clipped by 1 base and J by 9 bases; unmatched bases: 10. The CDR3 consists of 16 residues. Germline values: CDR1 DFQATT, CDR2 SNEGSKA (reference sequence). The DNA of the CDR3 is TGCAGTGCTAGAGCTAAGACTAGCGGGGGTCCGGGTGAGCAGTTCTTC. As protein: CSARAKTSGGPGEQFF.

This clonotype came up a few times. The chain has TRBV30 and TRBJ2-1, with 7 bases that match TRBD2. Germline CDR1 GTSNPN, CDR2 SVGIG (reference sequence). With 0 bases clipped from V and 2 bases from J, the junction kept 4 bases outside the gene matches. The CDR3 sequence is 15 residues long. In DNA, the CDR3 is TGTGCCTGGAGTGTTGGGGAGGGGACCTACAATGAGCAGTTCTTC. It specifies CAWSVGEGTYNEQFF.

This clonotype was seen more than once but under ten times. V and J are TRBV4-3 and TRBJ1-4, with 7 bases that match TRBD1. Germline lookup yields CDR1 LGHNA and CDR2 YSLEER. V was pared by 4 bases and J by 6 bases, with 8 bases of the junction left unmatched. There are 15 residues in the CDR3. In DNA form, the CDR3 reads TGCGCCAGCAGCCCCCGGGACAGCGGCTATGAAAAACTGTTTTTT. Protein product: CASSPRDSGYEKLFF.

This clonotype showed up just a few times. The chain combines TRBV20-1 with TRBJ1-1; D gene unclear. V was trimmed by 2 bases and J by 1 base, leaving 5 bases between them. The CDR3 consists of 12 residues. Germline V CDR1 and CDR2: DFQATT, SNEGSKA (reference sequence). The CDR3 spells CSARSANTEAFF. CDR3 DNA: TGCAGTGCTAGATCCGCGAACACTGAAGCTTTCTTT.

The genes are TRBV7-2 and TRBJ2-5, with D perhaps TRBD1 or TRBD2 (5 bases each). The V gene's germline CDR1 is SGHTA and CDR2 FQGNSA. This CDR3 has 15 amino acids. V dropped 2 bases and J dropped 3 bases, with 13 bases sitting between them. The CDR3 here is CASSLSRDRKETQYF. CDR3 nucleotide sequence: TGTGCCAGCAGCTTAAGCCGGGACCGAAAAGAGACCCAGTACTTC. Full variable domain (rest looked up from reference TRBV7-2 and TRBJ2-5): GAGVSQSPSNKVTEKGKDVELRCDPISGHTALYWYRQSLGQGLEFLIYFQGNSAPDKSGLPSDRFSAERTGGSVSTLTIQRTQQEDSAVYLCASSLSRDRKETQYFGPGTRLLVL.

The rearrangement links TRBV5-1 to TRBJ2-3; D is uncertain. Germline loops: CDR1 SGHRS, CDR2 YFSETQ. The ends were cut back, 0 bases at V and 4 bases at J, with 6 bases in the middle. The CDR3 spans 13 residues. The CDR3 loop is CASSLEAPDTQYF. The CDR3 region has the DNA TGCGCCAGCAGCTTGGAAGCCCCAGATACGCAGTATTTT.

This clonotype was seen repeatedly, ten times or more. The chain couples TRBV29-1 to TRBJ1-2, with 7 bases fitting TRBD1. After removal of 6 bases from V and 4 bases from J, the junction contained 8 bases not matched to a gene. The V gene's germline CDR1 is SQVTM and CDR2 ANQGSEA. The CDR3 length is 13 residues. The CDR3 DNA follows: TGCAGCGTAGGGCGACAGGGTCTCTATGGCTACACCTTC. Protein product: CSVGRQGLYGYTF.

This clonotype was seen at least ten times. The chain links TRBV5-1 to TRBJ1-1; no reliable D call. Germline V gene data show CDR1 as SGHRS and CDR2 as YFSETQ. The CDR3 spans 14 residues. V gave up 0 bases and J gave up 3 bases, with 9 bases separating them. CDR3 in DNA: TGCGCCAGCAGCTTGGCCGGGCAGGACACTGAAGCTTTCTTT. Amino acids: CASSLAGQDTEAFF.

This sequence joins TRBV28 and TRBJ2-2; no clear D gene. CDR3 length equals 14 residues. Germline lookup yields CDR1 MDHEN and CDR2 SYDVKM. Trimming took off 6 bases at V and 4 bases at J, with 12 bases between the two ends. The CDR3: CASRLGILTGELFF. For the CDR3, the DNA is TGTGCCAGCAGGCTCGGAATCCTCACCGGGGAGCTGTTTTTT. Complete variable domain (other parts from reference TRBV28 and TRBJ2-2): DVKVTQSSRYLVKRTGEKVFLECVQDMDHENMFWYRQDPGLGLRLIYFSYDVKMKEKGDIPEGYSVSREKKERFSLILESASTNQTSMYLCASRLGILTGELFFGEGSRLTVL.

This clonotype was counted only a few times. This sequence joins TRBV4-3 and TRBJ1-2; TRBD1 is a possible D gene (5 bases). Germline-derived CDR1 and CDR2 are LGHNA and YSLEER. The CDR3 spans 15 residues. The V gene lost 4 bases and the J gene lost 4 bases, with 16 bases spanning the gap. CDR3 sequence: CASSPLGAGSYGYTF. The CDR3 DNA sequence: TGCGCCAGCAGCCCCCTCGGAGCAGGGAGCTATGGCTACACCTTC.

The genes are TRBV7-2 and TRBJ1-4; possible D gene TRBD1, 6 bases. Trimming pared 4 bases from V and 11 bases from J, leaving 17 bases between. The CDR3 spans 14 residues. Germline V lookup: CDR1 SGHTA, CDR2 FQGNSA. This CDR3 is CASSSTGSWDKLFF. The CDR3, as DNA: TGTGCCAGCAGCTCTACAGGGTCATGGGACAAACTGTTTTTT.

This clonotype was recorded at least ten times. CDR3 sequence (DNA): TGCAGCGTTGCAAACGATTTGGACGAGCAGTACTTC. Translation: CSVANDLDEQYF. The V and J genes are TRBV29-1 and TRBJ2-7; D not resolved. With 4 bases removed from V and 5 bases from J, the gap between germline ends came to 12 bases. This CDR3 is built from 12 residues. Germline CDR1 and CDR2: SQVTM and ANQGSEA.

In its sample, this clonotype was seen a few times. The chain couples TRBV28 to TRBJ2-7; 7 bases fit TRBD1. CDR1 and CDR2 (germline): MDHEN, SYDVKM. This CDR3 spans 14 amino acids. V gave up 8 bases and J gave up 5 bases; unmatched junction bases: 12. CDR3 bases: TGTGCCAGCCGCCTAGGACAGGTAGGCCACGAGCAGTACTTC. Translation gives CASRLGQVGHEQYF.